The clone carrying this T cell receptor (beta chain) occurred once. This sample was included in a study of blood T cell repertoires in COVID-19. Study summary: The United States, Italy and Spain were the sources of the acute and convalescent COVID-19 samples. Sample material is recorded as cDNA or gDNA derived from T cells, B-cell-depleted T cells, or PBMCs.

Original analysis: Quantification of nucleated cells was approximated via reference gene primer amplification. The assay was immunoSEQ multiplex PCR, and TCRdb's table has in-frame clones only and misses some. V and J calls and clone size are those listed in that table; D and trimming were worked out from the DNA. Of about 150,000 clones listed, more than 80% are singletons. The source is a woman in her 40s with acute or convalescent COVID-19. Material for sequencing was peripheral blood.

CDR3 sequence (DNA): TGTGCCAGTGAACAAAACAGGAACACCGGGGAGCTGTTTTTT. This translates into CASEQNRNTGELFF. V usage is TRBV11-3 and J usage is TRBJ2-2; D is ambiguous. Trimming removed 9 bases from V and 1 base from J, with 12 bases in between. The CDR3 is 14 residues long. The germline CDR1 and CDR2 sequences are SGHNT and YENEEA.